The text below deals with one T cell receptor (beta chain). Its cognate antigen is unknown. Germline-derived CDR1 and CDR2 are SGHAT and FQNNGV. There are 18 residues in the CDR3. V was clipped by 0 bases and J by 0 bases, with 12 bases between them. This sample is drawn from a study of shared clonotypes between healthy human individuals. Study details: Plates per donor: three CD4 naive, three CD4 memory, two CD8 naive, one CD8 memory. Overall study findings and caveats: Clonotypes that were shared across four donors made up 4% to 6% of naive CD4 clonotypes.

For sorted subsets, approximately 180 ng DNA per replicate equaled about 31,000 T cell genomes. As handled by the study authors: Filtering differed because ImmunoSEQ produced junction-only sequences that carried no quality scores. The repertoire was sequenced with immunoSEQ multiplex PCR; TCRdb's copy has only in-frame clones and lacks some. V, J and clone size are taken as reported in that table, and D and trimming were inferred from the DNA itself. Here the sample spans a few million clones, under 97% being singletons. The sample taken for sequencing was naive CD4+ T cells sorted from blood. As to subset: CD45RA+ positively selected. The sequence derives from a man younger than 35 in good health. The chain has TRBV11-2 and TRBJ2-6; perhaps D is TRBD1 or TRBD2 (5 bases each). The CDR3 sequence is CASSLDGTRDSGANVLTF. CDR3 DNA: TGTGCCAGCAGCTTAGATGGGACCCGGGACTCTGGGGCCAACGTCCTGACTTTC.